The entry below describes one TCR beta chain. Its cognate antigen has yet to be identified. Qualities for individual bases were not recorded, and no much larger clone is one base off. CDR1 and CDR2, looked up from the germline V gene, are SGHDT and YYEEEE. V and J are trimmed by 4 bases and 3 bases, and the gene matches miss 8 bases of the junction. There are 17 amino acids in the CDR3, from cysteine to phenylalanine inclusive. The only DNA kept is the CDR3, 51 bases in frame from the first base. The intended sense of this specimen's treatment or condition label: 15 to 20 received Ad26.COV2.S at low or high dose, single or two shots; about 5 received placebo; per-sample allocation not given. For vaccine and placebo recipients, the sequenced repertoires came from samples collected on day 63 after the first injection. Between 29 July and 7 August 2020, Cohort 1b enrolled 25 adults aged 18-55 years at one site in Boston, USA. Ad26.COV2.S was a replication-incompetent adenovirus type 26 vector that expressed a prefusion-stabilized SARS-CoV-2 spike protein derived from the original Wuhan strain.

This specimen comes from a study of Ad26.COV2.S vaccination and SARS-CoV-2 variants (dated by TCRdb to the early 2020s). For the study in its entirety: Vaccine-arm donors were drawn from COV1001, a multicentre, randomized, double-blind, placebo-controlled phase I-IIa trial of Ad26.COV2.S in healthy adults. Ad26.COV2.S was administered intramuscularly at a dose of 5x10^10 or 1x10^11 viral particles, either as one shot or as two shots given 56 days apart. TCRbeta repertoire sequencing was used to assess the specificity and breadth of SARS-CoV-2-reactive T cell receptors after Ad26.COV2.S vaccination. A total of roughly 32 samples were included in the TCR-sequenced set, comprising roughly 19 Ad26.COV2.S vaccine recipients, 5 placebo recipients and 8 SARS-CoV-2 convalescent individuals. Participants in the trial were split at random into five groups of five each, receiving low-dose or high-dose Ad26.COV2.S once or twice, or else placebo on both occasions. Investigators did not know the trial group allocation while performing experiments and assessing outcomes.

Overall study outcomes, separate from this receptor: After vaccination, substantial breadth of spike-specific CD8+ and CD4+ T cell responses was reported. According to the authors, total T cell responses may have been underestimated by the TCR breadth and depth analyses. Comparing responses between vaccine doses or regimens was not something the study was powered to do. Vaccine and placebo recipients had comparable non-spike TCR breadth, which fits with the vaccine containing only spike. Spike-specific TCR breadth was higher in Ad26.COV2.S recipients than in placebo recipients (P = 0.0014).

The immunoSEQ Assay was the method used to sequence TCRbeta CDR3 regions. After extraction, genomic DNA underwent amplification by bias-controlled multiplex PCR, followed by high-throughput sequencing. From the authors' description of their analysis: To quantify the absolute abundance of every unique TCRbeta CDR3 region, sequences were collapsed and filtered. T cell fraction was estimated by normalizing TCRbeta template counts to usable DNA, with usable DNA measured through amplification of reference genes found in all nucleated cells. Repertoire TCRs were annotated as SARS-CoV-2-specific by exact matching of V gene, CDR3 amino acid sequence and J gene to a known reactive TCR set. The reference SARS-CoV-2 TCR set was derived from MIRA and filtered for enrichment in COVID-19-positive ImmuneCODE repertoires, a step that removed public or cross-reactive TCRs. Drawing on the MIRA antigens, annotated TCRs were analysed further at the level of specific ORF or position within ORF. Breadth was defined as the number of annotated unique rearrangements divided by the total number of unique productive rearrangements, and depth was defined as the summed frequency of the annotated unique rearrangements. Group comparisons of TCR breadth used two-sided Wilcoxon rank-sum tests. TCRdb took over this immuneACCESS table, retaining in-frame rearrangements with V and J assigned. Such tables are incomplete; in checked studies, under half of the missing clones stem from an unresolved V gene, and the remainder is unexplained. The V and J calls and clone size were taken over from that table, and D and trimming were inferred from the DNA. This sample gives 200,000 to 300,000 clones in total; roughly 90% of them show up just once. The ten most abundant clones make up approximately 11% of the sample.

The TCR originated in a person aged 18-65 years who received the Ad26.COV2.S COVID-19 vaccine or a placebo. The chain uses TRBV5-6 and TRBJ2-2, and TRBD1 aligns with 11 junction nucleotides. The sequencing used peripheral blood, collected in a trial of Ad26.COV2.S vaccine versus placebo. CDR3 sequence: CASSLGQGAGYTGELFF. The DNA sequence reads TGTGCCAGCAGCCTAGGACAGGGGGCTGGGTACACCGGGGAGCTGTTTTTT.